Detailed here is one T cell receptor (beta chain). This record belongs to a study of blood T cell repertoires in COVID-19. V was shortened by 0 bases and J by 4 bases, with 11 bases between the two germline ends. CDR1 MGHRA and CDR2 YSYEKL come from the germline V gene. The CDR3 loop spans 15 amino acids. Produced via immunoSEQ multiplex PCR; TCRdb's table is partial and in-frame only. The data hold more than 200,000 clones, with 80% to 90% observed a single time. This chain uses TRBV4-1 with TRBJ2-3, with D perhaps TRBD2 (5 bases). Sequenced material: peripheral blood. The origin of this receptor is a woman aged 45-60 years with acute or convalescent COVID-19. The CDR3 sequence is CASSQEDFHPDTQYF. Here the CDR3 DNA reads TGCGCCAGCAGCCAAGAGGACTTTCACCCAGATACGCAGTATTTT.